This TCR beta chain was obtained from a study of Graves' ophthalmopathy and Graves' hyperthyroidism. With regard to this clonotype: It may be a read error: a sequence one base away is much more abundant.

This CDR3 spans 16 amino acids. Germline V gives CDR1 MGHDK, CDR2 SYGVNS. RNA transcripts served as template for amplifying TCR beta CDR3 sequences. First-round RT-PCR employed HTBI primers, with a second-round multiplex PCR after it. TCRdb analysed the multiplex PCR reads with MiXCR anew, one entry per CDR3 protein. The sample shows about 230,000 distinct CDR3 sequences, around 45% of them seen only once. The source is an adult man with Graves' ophthalmopathy. Sequenced material: peripheral blood. V usage is TRBV25-1 and J usage is TRBJ1-2; 9 bases match TRBD1. CDR3 amino acids: CASSTTGGAPNYGYAF. The CDR3 DNA is TGTGCCAGCAGTACCACAGGGGGCGCCCCTAACTATGGCTACGCCTTC.